A single T cell receptor beta chain is shown here with its context. The sample originates from a study of cytomegalovirus exposure and HLA in healthy donors. Study information: A preliminary data release comprised 80 million or so unique TCRs obtained from HLA-typed donors.

Both 60 Vbeta primers and 13 Jbeta primers went into the PCR. TCRdb keeps only in-frame clones here, not all; method: immunoSEQ multiplex PCR. The sample yields more than 65,000 clones, around 76% seen once. This CDR3 spans 16 amino acids. From germline, CDR1 is MNHEY and CDR2 SVGAGI. V dropped 4 bases and J dropped 2; count of bases not matched to a gene: 9. Sequenced input: PBMCs. The clonotype was recovered from a woman aged 45-65 years in good health and CMV-seropositive. This rearrangement joins TRBV6-5 to TRBJ2-3; TRBD2 matches at 7 bases. In nucleotides, the CDR3 is TGTGCCAGCAGTTCCACTAGCGCCAGAACCACAGATACGCAGTATTTT. Translation gives CASSSTSARTTDTQYF.